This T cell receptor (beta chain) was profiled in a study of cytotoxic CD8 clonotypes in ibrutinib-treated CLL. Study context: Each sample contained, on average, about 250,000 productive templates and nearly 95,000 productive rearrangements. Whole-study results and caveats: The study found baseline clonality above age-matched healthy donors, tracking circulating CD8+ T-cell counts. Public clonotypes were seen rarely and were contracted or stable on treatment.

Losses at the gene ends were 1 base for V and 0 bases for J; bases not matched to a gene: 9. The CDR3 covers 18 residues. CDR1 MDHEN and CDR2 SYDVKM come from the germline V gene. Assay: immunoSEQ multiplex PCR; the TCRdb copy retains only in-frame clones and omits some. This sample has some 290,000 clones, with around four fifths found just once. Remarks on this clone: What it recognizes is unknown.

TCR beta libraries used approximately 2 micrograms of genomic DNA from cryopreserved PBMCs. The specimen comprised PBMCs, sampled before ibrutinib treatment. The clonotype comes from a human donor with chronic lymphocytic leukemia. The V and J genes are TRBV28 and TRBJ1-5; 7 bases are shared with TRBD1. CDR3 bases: TGTGCCAGCAGTTTATTGGGTTGGGGACAGAGTAGCAATCAGCCCCAGCATTTT. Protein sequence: CASSLLGWGQSSNQPQHF.